These 28 T cell receptor beta chains share one sample of origin, sequenced in a study of beta chain features in type 1 diabetes. Regarding the study as a whole: TCRB CDR3s from Type 1 diabetes patients were moderately but significantly shorter in all four CD4+ subsets.

Isolated RNA was reverse transcribed in full, so expressed TCRB transcripts were sequenced. Measured with immunoSEQ multiplex PCR; TCRdb has only the in-frame clones, and not every one. This sample carries fewer than 110,000 clones, about 26% of them seen once, and the ten largest clones take 0.53%. For these TCRs, the target antigens are not known. Sequencing input: central memory CD4+ T cells from blood. The receptors stem from a woman aged 18 to 35 with type 1 diabetes.

This clone was counted only a few times. The V gene is TRBV29-1, the J gene TRBJ2-7; a possible D gene is TRBD1 (7 bases). Trimming cost V 4 bases and J 3 bases, with 16 bases left between them. The CDR3 has 14 residues. Germline assignment: CDR1 SQVTM and CDR2 ANQGSEA. The CDR3 nucleotides are TGCAGCGTTGTTGGAGGGGGCGGCTTCTACGAGCAGTACTTC. The encoded protein is CSVVGGGGFYEQYF.

V usage is TRBV7-9 and J usage is TRBJ2-3, with a tentative D call TRBD2 (6 bases). The V gene lost 1 base and the J gene lost 6 bases, with 23 bases spanning the gap. From germline, CDR1 is SEHNR and CDR2 FQNEAQ (reference sequence). CDR3 length: 18 residues. CDR3 residues: CASSLVPTSFITTDTQYF. DNA of the CDR3: TGTGCCAGCAGCTTAGTTCCGACTAGTTTTATAACGACCGATACGCAGTATTTT.

This clone was seen more than once but under ten times. J is TRBJ2-3 and V is TRBV7-2; 10 nucleotides line up with TRBD2. This CDR3 is built from 15 residues. Germline CDR1 is SGHTA and CDR2 is FQGNSA. V trimming: 3 bases; J trimming: 3 bases; junction bases outside the gene matches: 3. The CDR3 sequence: CASSFSSGGTDTQYF. The CDR3 DNA sequence: TGTGCCAGCAGCTTTTCTAGCGGGGGTACAGATACGCAGTATTTT.

On this clone itself: This sample includes further DNA sequences coding for the same CDR3. The V call is TRBV7-2, the J call TRBJ2-1, with D possibly matching TRBD2 (5 bases). The germline gives CDR1 SGHTA, CDR2 FQGNSA. This CDR3 has 12 residues. Trimming took 4 bases from V and 9 from J, leaving 10 bases between them. CDR3 sequence (DNA): TGTGCCAGCAGCTCCCGGGGTGGTGAGCAGTTCTTC. Amino acids: CASSSRGGEQFF.

The rearrangement uses TRBV11-2 and TRBJ2-7, with unresolved D. The germline gives CDR1 SGHAT, CDR2 FQNNGV. V shed 4 bases and J shed 0 bases, with 10 bases lying between them. The CDR3 consists of 14 residues. CDR3 DNA: TGTGCCAGCAGCTCGCTAACAGTCTCCTACGAGCAGTACTTC. This translates into CASSSLTVSYEQYF.

The chain recombines TRBV18 with TRBJ1-3; D not certain. Germline lookup yields CDR1 KGHSH and CDR2 LQKENI. V was trimmed by 1 base and J by 1 base, leaving 8 bases between them. The CDR3 is 15 residues long. As DNA, the CDR3 is TGTGCCAGCTCACCACAGGGAGCTTCTGGAAACACCATATATTTT. The encoded protein is CASSPQGASGNTIYF.

This clone was seen only a few times. This chain uses TRBV6-6 with TRBJ2-3, with D possibly being TRBD1 (6 bases). Trimming pared 4 bases from V and 0 bases from J, leaving 11 bases between. Germline-derived CDR1 and CDR2 are MNHNY and SVGAGI (reference sequence). This CDR3 is built from 15 residues. CDR3 in DNA: TGTGCCAGCAGTTTGAGCAGGGGTAGCACAGATACGCAGTATTTT. It is translated as CASSLSRGSTDTQYF.

This clone was counted between two and nine times. V and J are TRBV7-2 and TRBJ2-1; TRBD2 agrees at 8 bases. CDR1 and CDR2 from the germline V gene are SGHTA and FQGNSA. V was clipped by 5 bases and J by 7 bases; unmatched bases: 10. CDR3 length equals 15 residues. CDR3 sequence: CASSPSGLVRNEQFF. DNA for the CDR3: TGTGCCAGCAGCCCGTCGGGACTAGTACGTAATGAGCAGTTCTTC.

The chain carries TRBV27 and TRBJ1-1; possible D gene TRBD1, 5 bases. This CDR3 has 15 amino acids. In germline, CDR1 is MNHEY, CDR2 SMNVEV (reference sequence). Trimming stripped 3 bases from V and 1 base from J, with 12 bases between. The CDR3 region is CASSLSGYANTEAFF. CDR3 nucleotide sequence: TGTGCCAGCAGTTTGTCAGGGTATGCGAACACTGAAGCTTTCTTT.

The chain couples TRBV9 to TRBJ2-1; weak D call: TRBD1 (5 bases). CDR3 length: 18 residues. Germline V gene sequence: CDR1 SGDLS, CDR2 YYNGEE. V was pared by 0 bases and J by 0 bases, with 16 bases between. CDR3 coding DNA: TGTGCCAGCAGCGTAGTAGGGGCGATCCAGGGCTCCTACAATGAGCAGTTCTTC. This gives the protein CASSVVGAIQGSYNEQFF.

This chain joins TRBV12-5 and TRBJ2-3; D might be TRBD1 (5 bases). Trimming took 3 bases from V and 2 from J, leaving 12 bases between them. Germline assignment: CDR1 LGHNT and CDR2 FRNRAP. The CDR3 covers 15 residues. The CDR3 region is CASGFLPGPTDTQYF. The CDR3, as DNA: TGTGCTAGTGGTTTCTTACCAGGGCCCACAGATACGCAGTATTTT. Complete variable domain (other parts from reference TRBV12-5 and TRBJ2-3): DARVTQTPRHKVTEMGQEVTMRCQPILGHNTVFWYRQTMMQGLELLAYFRNRAPLDDSGMPKDRFSAEMPDATLATLKIQPSEPRDSAVYFCASGFLPGPTDTQYFGPGTRLTVL.

DNA of the CDR3: TGCGCCAGCAGCCCGTCTCAGGGGTCTCCTTCCTACAATGAGCAGTTCTTC. This translates into CASSPSQGSPSYNEQFF. The chain recombines TRBV5-1 with TRBJ2-1, with D perhaps TRBD1 (6 bases). V was shortened by 4 bases and J by 1 base, with 18 bases between the two germline ends. This CDR3 region has 17 residues. Per the germline V gene, CDR1 is SGHRS and CDR2 is YFSETQ.

This clone was counted between two and nine times. The chain links TRBV5-1 to TRBJ1-2, with unresolved D. This CDR3 contains 14 residues. V was cut by 2 bases and J by 3 bases, with 11 bases left in between. Germline CDR1 reads SGHRS; CDR2 reads YFSETQ. Here the CDR3 reads CASSFQGGHYGYTF. The CDR3 coding sequence is TGCGCCAGCAGCTTTCAAGGCGGCCACTATGGCTACACCTTC.

J is TRBJ1-2 and V is TRBV6-5; D gene uncertain. The length of the CDR3 is 14 residues. The V and J ends lost 7 bases and 7 bases respectively, with 19 bases between them. Germline loops: CDR1 MNHEY, CDR2 SVGAGI. The CDR3 loop reads CASTDSNPFSGYTF. CDR3 nucleotides: TGTGCCAGCACCGACTCGAACCCATTTAGTGGCTACACCTTC.

The V call is TRBV18, the J call TRBJ2-1; D unclear. The CDR3 loop spans 15 amino acids. Trimming cost V 1 base and J 10 bases, with 17 bases left between them. Germline V lookup: CDR1 KGHSH, CDR2 LQKENI. CDR3 in DNA: TGTGCCAGCTCACCACTAAGGCATCAATCGGAGGAGCAGTTCTTC. It translates to CASSPLRHQSEEQFF.

The V gene is TRBV4-1, the J gene TRBJ2-2; 14 bases match TRBD2. Germline V lookup: CDR1 MGHRA, CDR2 YSYEKL. The V gene end was trimmed by 0 bases and the J gene end by 8 bases; junction bases not matched to a gene: 8. CDR3 length equals 18 residues. CDR3 amino acids: CASSQDGLGTSGSGELFF. The CDR3 DNA reads as TGCGCCAGCAGCCAAGATGGCCTCGGGACTAGCGGGAGTGGGGAGCTGTTTTTT.

The rearrangement uses TRBV2 and TRBJ2-1, with 8 positions matching TRBD1. Per the germline V gene, CDR1 is SNHLY and CDR2 is FYNNEI. V lost 7 bases, J lost 6 bases, and 5 bases stayed unmatched. The CDR3 length is 13 residues. The CDR3 DNA is TGTGCCAGCACCGGACAGGGTGGCAATGAGCAGTTCTTC. It specifies CASTGQGGNEQFF. The variable domain in full, completed from reference TRBV2 and TRBJ2-1, reads EPEVTQTPSHQVTQMGQEVILRCVPISNHLYFYWYRQILGQKVEFLVSFYNNEISEKSEIFDDQFSVERPDGSNFTLKIRSTKLEDSAMYFCASTGQGGNEQFFGPGTRLTVL.

This rearrangement joins TRBV18 to TRBJ1-3, with no clear D. Germline loops: CDR1 KGHSH, CDR2 LQKENI. The CDR3 runs 15 residues. V lost 2 bases and J 3 bases, leaving 11 bases between the germline ends. Here the CDR3 reads CASSPVPGFGNTIYF. In nucleotides, the CDR3 is TGTGCCAGCTCACCAGTTCCGGGATTTGGAAACACCATATATTTT. Full variable domain (rest looked up from reference TRBV18 and TRBJ1-3): NAGVMQNPRHLVRRRGQEARLRCSPMKGHSHVYWYRQLPEEGLKFMVYLQKENIIDESGMPKERFSAEFPKEGPSILRIQQVVRGDSAAYFCASSPVPGFGNTIYFGEGSWLTVV.

This clone was seen only a few times. A junction boundary mismatches the germline segment, possibly from a read error. The chain employs TRBV7-6 and TRBJ2-5; 8 bases line up with TRBD1. The CDR3 sequence is 15 residues long. The germline V gene encodes CDR1 SGHVS and CDR2 FNYEAQ. The CDR3 DNA follows: TGTGCCAGCAGCTCCCGGACAGGGCGGGGTTGGTTACCCAACTTC. Translated, it gives CASSSRTGRGWLPNF. Complete variable domain (other parts from reference TRBV7-6 and TRBJ2-5): GAGVSQSPRYKVTKRGQDVALRCDPISGHVSLYWYRQALGQGPEFLTYFNYEAQQDKSGLPNDRFSAERPEGSISTLTIQRTEQRDSAMYRCASSSRTGRGWLPNFGPGTRLLVL.

This rearrangement joins TRBV28 to TRBJ1-3, with TRBD1 as a possible D gene (6 bases). Germline CDR1 is MDHEN and CDR2 is SYDVKM. The CDR3 sequence is 15 residues long. V lost 6 bases and J lost 0, with 12 bases in between. CDR3 DNA sequence: TGTGCCAGCAGCCCAGGGGTCGTCTCTGGAAACACCATATATTTT. The encoded protein is CASSPGVVSGNTIYF.

The V and J genes are TRBV5-4 and TRBJ2-2; 10 bases are shared with TRBD2. V lost 4 bases and J lost 1; bases outside the gene matches: 4. Germline CDR1 SGHNT, CDR2 YYREEE (reference sequence). The CDR3 extends over 16 amino acids. The CDR3 bases are TGTGCCAGCAGCGCCGGACTAGCGGAGAACACCGGGGAGCTGTTTTTT. This gives the protein CASSAGLAENTGELFF.

V gene TRBV9 combines with J gene TRBJ2-7; tentative D call: TRBD1 (5 bases). Per the germline V gene, CDR1 is SGDLS and CDR2 is YYNGEE. This CDR3 has 16 amino acids. Trimming cost V 2 bases and J 2 bases, with 17 bases left between them. CDR3 protein: CASSVGPSTETYEQYF. The CDR3 region has the DNA TGTGCCAGCAGCGTGGGCCCCTCGACAGAGACCTACGAGCAGTACTTC. The whole variable domain, remainder taken from reference TRBV9 and TRBJ2-7, is DSGVTQTPKHLITATGQRVTLRCSPRSGDLSVYWYQQSLDQGLQFLIQYYNGEERAKGNILERFSAQQFPDLHSELNLSSLELGDSALYFCASSVGPSTETYEQYFGPGTRLTVT.

This clone was counted a few times. This chain connects TRBV4-2 to TRBJ2-1; 13 positions match TRBD2. CDR1 is LGHNA, CDR2 YNFKEQ, per germline. CDR3 length equals 17 residues. The V gene end was trimmed by 0 bases and the J gene end by 8 bases; junction bases not matched to a gene: 7. CDR3 DNA sequence: TGTGCCAGCAGCCAAGATACTAGCGGGAGGGCCTATGATGAGCAGTTCTTC. This codes for CASSQDTSGRAYDEQFF.

A remark on this clone: At one of its ends the junction is not consistent with the germline gene, which may arise from a read error. This CDR3 is also generated by other DNA sequences in the sample. This rearrangement joins TRBV18 to TRBJ1-2, with D uncertain. This CDR3 comprises 14 residues. Germline V lookup: CDR1 KGHSH, CDR2 LQKENI. The CDR3 DNA reads as TGTGCCAGCTCAGCGAACGGGGATAACTATGGCTATACCTTC. This codes for CASSANGDNYGYTF.

The gene calls are TRBV7-2 and TRBJ1-5, with 7 nucleotides matching TRBD1. The germline gives CDR1 SGHTA, CDR2 FQGNSA. The CDR3 covers 15 residues. V shed 1 base, J shed 6 bases, and the junction held 6 bases outside the gene matches. Here the CDR3 reads CASSLGTGGSQPQHF. The CDR3, as DNA: TGTGCCAGCAGCTTAGGGACAGGTGGGAGTCAGCCCCAGCATTTT. Filled out from reference TRBV7-2 and TRBJ1-5, the complete variable domain reads GAGVSQSPSNKVTEKGKDVELRCDPISGHTALYWYRQSLGQGLEFLIYFQGNSAPDKSGLPSDRFSAERTGGSVSTLTIQRTQQEDSAVYLCASSLGTGGSQPQHFGDGTRLSIL.

The V gene is TRBV10-3, the J gene TRBJ2-1; D not certain. This CDR3 region has 14 residues. Looked up from germline, CDR1 is ENHRY and CDR2 is SYGVKD. Trimming left V 4 bases short and J 0 bases short, with 7 bases between. The CDR3 here is CAISVKSSYNEQFF. For the CDR3, the DNA is TGTGCCATCAGTGTCAAGAGCTCCTACAATGAGCAGTTCTTC.

J is TRBJ1-5 and V is TRBV6-6, with D unclear. Germline CDR1 reads MNHNY; CDR2 reads SVGAGI (reference sequence). The CDR3 spans 13 residues. Trimming cost V 7 bases and J 0 bases, with 7 bases left between them. This CDR3 is CASNSYSNQPQHF. The CDR3 bases are TGTGCCAGCAATTCGTATAGCAATCAGCCCCAGCATTTT.

This chain uses TRBV30 with TRBJ1-6; D is possibly TRBD1 (6 bases). This CDR3 spans 15 amino acids. Germline V lookup: CDR1 GTSNPN, CDR2 SVGIG (reference sequence). V gave up 2 bases and J gave up 6 bases, with 14 bases separating them. The CDR3, as DNA: TGTGCCTGGAGTAGGAGCACAGGGTTTAATTCACCCCTCCACTTT. Its translation is CAWSRSTGFNSPLHF. Full variable domain (missing parts from reference TRBV30 and TRBJ1-6): SQTIHQWPATLVQPVGSPLSLECTVEGTSNPNLYWYRQAAGRGLQLLFYSVGIGQISSEVPQNLSASRPQDRQFILSSKKLLLSDSGFYLCAWSRSTGFNSPLHFGNGTRLTVT.